One and the same sample provided the 26 T cell receptor beta chains below, sequenced in a study of a mutant IDH1 vaccine in newly diagnosed glioma. These receptors lack a known antigen. The method was immunoSEQ multiplex PCR; TCRdb's version includes in-frame clones alone and lacks a portion of them. The table has about 34,000 clones, about 87% seen once. Documented time point: week 47, end of study. Every vaccination contained 300 ug of the mutant IDH1 20-mer peptide and was paired with topical imiquimod. Sample: PBMCs, taken from a glioma patient whose treatment included an IDH1 peptide vaccine. These receptors were taken from a woman aged 25 to 39 with glioma.

The CDR3 DNA reads as TGTGCCAGCAGCCCGGCGACAGGGGGGGGCACTGAAGCTTTCTTT. Translation: CASSPATGGGTEAFF. This sequence joins TRBV5-4 and TRBJ1-1; 9 bases match TRBD1. Germline V gene sequence: CDR1 SGHNT, CDR2 YYREEE (reference sequence). V was pared by 4 bases and J by 4 bases, with 8 bases of the junction left unmatched. This CDR3 spans 15 amino acids.

V is TRBV7-9 and J is TRBJ1-1, with TRBD1 as a possible D gene (5 bases). The V and J ends lost 5 bases and 12 bases respectively, with 25 bases between them. The CDR3 is 15 residues long. CDR1 and CDR2 (germline): SEHNR, FQNEAQ (reference sequence). The CDR3 bases are TGTGCCAGCAGCCCCACCCGTACCAGGGTGGGGGAAACTTTCTTT. It codes for CASSPTRTRVGETFF.

V gene TRBV5-4 combines with J gene TRBJ1-1; no clear D gene. V lost 4 bases and J 0 bases, leaving 7 bases between the germline ends. The CDR3 totals 13 residues. The germline CDR1 and CDR2 sequences are SGHNT and YYREEE (reference sequence). CDR3 loop: CASSPVMNTEAFF. The CDR3 DNA sequence: TGTGCCAGCAGCCCAGTTATGAACACTGAAGCTTTCTTT. Variable domain in full (rest from reference TRBV5-4 and TRBJ1-1): ETGVTQSPTHLIKTRGQQVTLRCSSQSGHNTVSWYQQALGQGPQFIFQYYREEENGRGNFPPRFSGLQFPNYSSELNVNALELDDSALYLCASSPVMNTEAFFGQGTRLTVV.

CDR3 amino acids: CASMRGVGNQPQHF. For the CDR3, the DNA is TGTGCCAGCATGCGGGGGGTCGGCAATCAGCCCCAGCATTTT. This chain uses TRBV2 with TRBJ1-5; the D gene is possibly TRBD1 (5 bases). Germline CDR1 is SNHLY and CDR2 is FYNNEI. V was cut by 7 bases and J by 2 bases, with 12 bases left in between. CDR3 length: 14 residues.

This rearrangement joins TRBV7-9 to TRBJ1-1; D is undetermined. Trimming stripped 8 bases from V and 0 bases from J, with 10 bases between. CDR3 length: 13 amino acids. Looked up from germline, CDR1 is SEHNR and CDR2 is FQNEAQ (reference sequence). CDR3 region: CASAGLMNTEAFF. The DNA for the CDR3 is TGTGCCAGCGCCGGGCTTATGAACACTGAAGCTTTCTTT.

This chain uses TRBV19 with TRBJ2-7; D is tentatively TRBD1 or TRBD2 (5 bases each). This CDR3 is 14 amino acids long. Trimming cost V 4 bases and J 2 bases, with 12 bases left between them. CDR1 LNHDA and CDR2 SQIVND come from the germline V gene (reference sequence). The CDR3 nucleotides read TGTGCCAGTAGTAAACGGGACGGTACCTACGAGCAGTACTTC. This sequence encodes CASSKRDGTYEQYF.

This clone was seen just once. The chain has TRBV19 and TRBJ2-4, with 11 positions matching TRBD1. The junction had 19 bases not matched to a gene; V was cut back by 7 bases and J by 8 bases. Germline CDR1 and CDR2: LNHDA and SQIVND (reference sequence). The CDR3 spans 18 residues. The chain's CDR3 is CASTPGGRTGGAGDIQYF. The DNA for the CDR3 is TGTGCCAGTACCCCCGGAGGAAGGACAGGGGGCGCCGGGGACATTCAGTACTTC. The whole variable domain, remainder taken from reference TRBV19 and TRBJ2-4, is DGGITQSPKYLFRKEGQNVTLSCEQNLNHDAMYWYRQDPGQGLRLIYYSQIVNDFQKGDIAEGYSVSREKKESFPLTVTSAQKNPTAFYLCASTPGGRTGGAGDIQYFGAGTRLSVL.

This clone showed up just a few times. V is TRBV6-1 and J is TRBJ2-7, with D tentatively TRBD1 (5 bases). Per the germline V gene, CDR1 is MNHNS and CDR2 is SASEGT. The CDR3 totals 12 residues. The germline V and J ends were trimmed by 0 bases and 7 bases, with 7 bases remaining between them. The CDR3 protein is CASSEAGAEQYF. The CDR3 DNA reads TGTGCCAGCAGTGAAGCTGGGGCGGAGCAGTACTTC.

This sequence joins TRBV19 and TRBJ1-1, with D tentatively TRBD1 (6 bases). The germline CDR1 and CDR2 sequences are LNHDA and SQIVND (reference sequence). The CDR3 loop spans 13 amino acids. Trimming left V 6 bases short and J 5 bases short, with 13 bases between. In nucleotides, the CDR3 is TGTGCCAGTAGGGGAGGGGGGCTTACTGAAGCTTTCTTT. Its protein product is CASRGGGLTEAFF. Full variable domain (remainder filled in from reference TRBV19 and TRBJ1-1): DGGITQSPKYLFRKEGQNVTLSCEQNLNHDAMYWYRQDPGQGLRLIYYSQIVNDFQKGDIAEGYSVSREKKESFPLTVTSAQKNPTAFYLCASRGGGLTEAFFGQGTRLTVV.

This clone was found a few times. The rearrangement joins TRBV5-1 to TRBJ1-1, with D tentatively TRBD1 (6 bases). This CDR3 is 15 amino acids long. Germline CDR1 and CDR2: SGHRS and YFSETQ. Trimming took off 2 bases at V and 0 bases at J, with 11 bases between the two ends. CDR3 amino acids: CASSLTGMVNTEAFF. The DNA of the CDR3 is TGCGCCAGCAGCTTAACAGGGATGGTGAACACTGAAGCTTTCTTT.

The genes are TRBV7-9 and TRBJ1-2, with a tentative D call TRBD1 (6 bases). Trimming removed 5 bases at V and 5 bases at J, with 15 bases between. The CDR3 sequence is 14 residues long. Germline lookup yields CDR1 SEHNR and CDR2 FQNEAQ (reference sequence). CDR3 nucleotides: TGTGCCAGCAGCCTGGGCAGGGGAGAATATGGCTACACCTTC. As protein: CASSLGRGEYGYTF.

This rearrangement joins TRBV29-1 to TRBJ2-3; D is unresolved. The CDR3 length is 14 residues. Trimming removed 4 bases from V and 6 bases from J, with 17 bases in between. Germline values: CDR1 SQVTM, CDR2 ANQGSEA. The CDR3 DNA sequence: TGCAGCGTTGGGTACCCTCTCGAAAGGGATACGCAGTATTTT. Translation gives CSVGYPLERDTQYF.

The gene calls are TRBV5-4 and TRBJ2-7, with D tentatively TRBD1 or TRBD2 (6 bases each). Trimming removed 2 bases from V and 6 bases from J, with 9 bases in between. Germline V gene sequence: CDR1 SGHNT, CDR2 YYREEE (reference sequence). This CDR3 is 12 amino acids long. CDR3: CASSFGGGEQYF. Written as DNA, the CDR3 is TGTGCCAGCAGCTTTGGAGGGGGCGAGCAGTACTTC.

This sequence joins TRBV15 and TRBJ1-2; D is unresolved. The CDR3 has 14 amino acids. V lost 0 bases to trimming and J lost 8 bases, with 13 bases between them. Germline CDR1 LNHNV, CDR2 YYDKDF (reference sequence). The CDR3 sequence is CATSRDDTVTGYTF. CDR3 in DNA: TGTGCCACCAGCAGAGATGACACGGTGACCGGCTACACCTTC.

V is TRBV10-3 and J is TRBJ1-1; D gene unclear. Trimming removed 5 bases at V and 6 bases at J, with 10 bases between. This CDR3 has 12 residues. The V gene's germline CDR1 is ENHRY and CDR2 SYGVKD. The chain's CDR3 is CAISPDKAEAFF. In DNA, the CDR3 is TGTGCCATCAGTCCCGACAAAGCTGAAGCTTTCTTT.

The chain couples TRBV5-8 to TRBJ1-2, with a weak D call TRBD1 (5 bases). CDR3 length: 15 residues. CDR1 is SGHTS and CDR2 is YDEGEE in the germline V gene. V was shortened by 4 bases and J by 0 bases, with 13 bases between the two germline ends. For the CDR3, the DNA is TGTGCCAGCAGCAGAAAGGGGCCCCCTAACTATGGCTACACCTTC. Its protein is CASSRKGPPNYGYTF.

In this sample, this clone turned up a few times. The rearrangement uses TRBV20-1 and TRBJ1-2, with TRBD1 matching 7 bases. After removal of 6 bases from V and 4 bases from J, the junction contained 2 bases not matched to a gene. The CDR3 runs 11 residues. CDR1 is DFQATT, CDR2 SNEGSKA, per germline (reference sequence). The CDR3 loop is CSARDSYGYTF. As DNA, the CDR3 is TGCAGTGCAAGGGACAGCTATGGCTACACCTTC.

V is TRBV19 and J is TRBJ1-4; D is undetermined. The CDR3 spans 15 residues. V was cut by 4 bases and J by 8 bases, with 17 bases left in between. CDR1 and CDR2 from the germline V gene are LNHDA and SQIVND (reference sequence). The CDR3 bases are TGTGCCAGTAGTAATCCAATGGCGCCGATGGAAAAACTGTTTTTT. It encodes CASSNPMAPMEKLFF.

The chain uses TRBV6-5 and TRBJ1-2; D is uncertain. V lost 0 bases, J lost 2 bases, and 10 bases lay in between. Per germline, CDR1 MNHEY and CDR2 SVGAGI. This CDR3 region has 15 residues. CDR3 DNA sequence: TGTGCCAGCAGTTACTCGCCAGGACTGAACTATGGCTACACCTTC. Protein: CASSYSPGLNYGYTF.

This clone appeared a few times. The chain combines TRBV7-2 with TRBJ1-4; D may be TRBD1 (6 bases). From germline, CDR1 is SGHTA and CDR2 FQGNSA. The V end was cut by 5 bases, the J end by 7 bases, with 17 bases between. This CDR3 contains 15 residues. In nucleotides, the CDR3 is TGTGCCAGCAGCAGACAGCAGGGGTTAGGTGAAAAACTGTTTTTT. Protein product: CASSRQQGLGEKLFF.

The CDR3, as DNA: TGTGCCAGTAGTATAGATCTATTAGAGGGGGAGGCCTATCAGCCCCAGCATTTT. It is translated as CASSIDLLEGEAYQPQHF. V gene TRBV19 combines with J gene TRBJ1-5; TRBD1 is a possible D gene (6 bases). Per the germline V gene, CDR1 is LNHDA and CDR2 is SQIVND (reference sequence). The CDR3 spans 18 residues. The V gene lost 0 bases and the J gene lost 5 bases, with 20 bases spanning the gap.

This clone came up once. This chain connects TRBV5-1 to TRBJ1-2, with 7 bases matching TRBD1. Germline V lookup: CDR1 SGHRS, CDR2 YFSETQ. CDR3 length: 14 residues. The J segment lost 5 bases and the V segment lost 3 bases, leaving 7 bases of the junction unmatched. In DNA, the CDR3 is TGCGCCAGCAGCTCGGGACAGAGGGAGTATGGCTACACCTTC. Translated, it gives CASSSGQREYGYTF.

This chain connects TRBV4-2 to TRBJ1-2; 7 bases are a match to TRBD1. There are 18 residues in the CDR3. Per germline, CDR1 LGHNA and CDR2 YNFKEQ. Trimming cost V 4 bases and J 0 bases; bases outside gene matches: 14. CDR3 protein: CASSRVTPGQPTNYGYTF. The CDR3 DNA is TGTGCCAGCAGCCGAGTAACCCCGGGACAGCCAACTAACTATGGCTACACCTTC.

The V gene is TRBV6-5, the J gene TRBJ2-5; TRBD1 matches at 7 bases. V dropped 5 bases and J dropped 5; count of bases not matched to a gene: 8. The CDR3 spans 14 residues. The germline gives CDR1 MNHEY, CDR2 SVGAGI. This CDR3 reads CASSPGGRVETQYF. CDR3 nucleotides: TGTGCCAGCAGTCCAGGGGGTCGGGTGGAGACCCAGTACTTC.

The chain uses TRBV10-1 and TRBJ2-5, with TRBD1 matching over 7 bases. The ends lost 0 bases at V and 3 bases at J; junction bases unmatched: 4. The CDR3 is 15 amino acids. CDR1 is WNHNN and CDR2 is SYGVQD in the germline V gene (reference sequence). The CDR3 spells CASSESTGFEETQYF. The CDR3 DNA is TGCGCCAGCAGTGAGTCGACAGGGTTCGAAGAGACCCAGTACTTC.

The genes are TRBV5-1 and TRBJ1-3; D ambiguous. The germline gives CDR1 SGHRS, CDR2 YFSETQ. This CDR3 region has 15 residues. Trimming pared 0 bases from V and 4 bases from J, leaving 11 bases between. The CDR3 sequence is CASSLEGQRGNTIYF. In nucleotides, the CDR3 is TGCGCCAGCAGCTTGGAGGGTCAACGGGGAAACACCATATATTTT.